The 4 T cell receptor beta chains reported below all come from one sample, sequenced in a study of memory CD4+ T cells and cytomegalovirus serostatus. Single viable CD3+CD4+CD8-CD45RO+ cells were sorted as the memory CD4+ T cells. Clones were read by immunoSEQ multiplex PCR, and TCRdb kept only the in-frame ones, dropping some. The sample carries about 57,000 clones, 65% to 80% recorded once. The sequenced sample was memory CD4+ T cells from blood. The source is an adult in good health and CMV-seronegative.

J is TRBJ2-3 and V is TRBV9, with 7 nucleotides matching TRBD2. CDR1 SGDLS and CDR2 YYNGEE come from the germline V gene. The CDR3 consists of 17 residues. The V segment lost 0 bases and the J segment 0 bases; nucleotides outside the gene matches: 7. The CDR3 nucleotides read TGTGCCAGCAGCGTAGGGGGTAGCGGGCCTAGCACAGATACGCAGTATTTT. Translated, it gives CASSVGGSGPSTDTQYF.

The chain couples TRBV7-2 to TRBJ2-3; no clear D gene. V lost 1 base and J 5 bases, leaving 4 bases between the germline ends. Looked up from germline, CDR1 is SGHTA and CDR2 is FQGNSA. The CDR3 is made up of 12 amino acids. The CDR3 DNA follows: TGTGCCAGCAGCTTAGAGCGAGATACGCAGTATTTT. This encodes CASSLERDTQYF.

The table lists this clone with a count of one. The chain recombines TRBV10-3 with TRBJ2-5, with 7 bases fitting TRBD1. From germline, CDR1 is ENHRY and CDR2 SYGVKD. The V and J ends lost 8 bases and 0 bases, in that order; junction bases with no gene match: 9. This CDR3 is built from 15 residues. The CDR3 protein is CAIGSTGPDQETQYF. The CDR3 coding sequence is TGTGCCATCGGGTCGACAGGGCCTGACCAAGAGACCCAGTACTTC.

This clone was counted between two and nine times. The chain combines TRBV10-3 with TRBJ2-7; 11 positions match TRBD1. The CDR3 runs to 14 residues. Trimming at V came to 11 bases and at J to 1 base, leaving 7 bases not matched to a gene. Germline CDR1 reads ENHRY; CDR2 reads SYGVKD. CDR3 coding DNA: TGTGCCGCCAGGGGGACAGGGGGGTCCTACGAGCAGTACTTC. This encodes CAARGTGGSYEQYF.